This T cell receptor beta chain is from a study of blood T cell repertoires in COVID-19. Study-wide background: Collection of acute and convalescent COVID-19 samples took place in the United States, Italy and Spain. T cells, B-cell-depleted T cells, or PBMCs supplied cDNA or gDNA.

The CDR3 extends over 15 amino acids. Trimming took off 1 base at V and 3 bases at J, with 9 bases between the two ends. Germline CDR1 reads LNHDA; CDR2 reads SQIVND (reference sequence). TCRdb keeps only in-frame clones here, not all; method: immunoSEQ multiplex PCR. The sample has approximately 240,000 clones, approximately 90% seen once. This chain uses TRBV19 with TRBJ1-4; D is perhaps TRBD1 (6 bases). This sequence originates from a woman in her 30s with acute COVID-19. The sample was PBMCs or T cells enriched from blood (not recorded which). CDR3 sequence: CASSIGQGPNEKLFF. The CDR3 nucleotides read TGTGCCAGTAGTATAGGGCAGGGGCCTAATGAAAAACTGTTTTTT.